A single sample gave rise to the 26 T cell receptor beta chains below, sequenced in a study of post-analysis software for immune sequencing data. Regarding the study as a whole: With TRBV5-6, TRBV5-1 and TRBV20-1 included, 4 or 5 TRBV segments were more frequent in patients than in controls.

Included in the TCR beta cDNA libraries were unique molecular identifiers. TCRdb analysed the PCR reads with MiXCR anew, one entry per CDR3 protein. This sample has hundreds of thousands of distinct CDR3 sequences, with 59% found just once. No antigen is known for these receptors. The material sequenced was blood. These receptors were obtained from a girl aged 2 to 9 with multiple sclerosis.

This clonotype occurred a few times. For the CDR3, the DNA is TGTGCCAGCAGCTTAGAACTAGCGGGGGGTTCCGAGCAGTACTTC. As protein: CASSLELAGGSEQYF. The V gene is TRBV7-2, the J gene TRBJ2-7, with 12 bases matching TRBD2. Germline V gives CDR1 SGHTA, CDR2 FQGNSA. V shed 1 base, J shed 6 bases, and the junction held 4 bases outside the gene matches. This CDR3 is 15 amino acids long.

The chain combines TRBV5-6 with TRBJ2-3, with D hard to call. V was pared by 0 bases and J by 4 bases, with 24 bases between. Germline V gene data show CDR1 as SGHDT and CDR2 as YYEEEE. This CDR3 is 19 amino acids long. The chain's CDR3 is CASSLAESREVAISDTQYF. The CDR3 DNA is TGTGCCAGCAGCTTGGCCGAAAGTCGAGAGGTCGCGATCTCAGATACGCAGTATTTT.

The CDR3 nucleotides are TGTGCCAGCAGTTTATCCGCCCGGGATTGGGTAGAGACCCAGTACTTC. Translation: CASSLSARDWVETQYF. This chain connects TRBV27 to TRBJ2-5, with D possibly being TRBD2 (5 bases). Germline V CDR1 and CDR2: MNHEY, SMNVEV (reference sequence). V lost 0 bases and J lost 4, with 15 bases in between. The CDR3 loop spans 16 amino acids.

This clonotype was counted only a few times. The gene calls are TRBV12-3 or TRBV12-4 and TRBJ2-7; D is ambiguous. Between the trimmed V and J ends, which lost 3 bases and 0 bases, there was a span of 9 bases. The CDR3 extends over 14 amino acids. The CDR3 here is CASSFGVGSYEQYF. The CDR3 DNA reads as TGTGCCAGCAGTTTCGGCGTCGGCTCCTACGAGCAGTACTTC.

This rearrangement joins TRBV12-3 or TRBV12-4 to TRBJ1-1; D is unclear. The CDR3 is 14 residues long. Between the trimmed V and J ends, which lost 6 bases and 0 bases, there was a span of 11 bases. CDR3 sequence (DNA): TGTGCCAGCAGGACATTGATCATGAACACTGAAGCTTTCTTT. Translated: CASRTLIMNTEAFF.

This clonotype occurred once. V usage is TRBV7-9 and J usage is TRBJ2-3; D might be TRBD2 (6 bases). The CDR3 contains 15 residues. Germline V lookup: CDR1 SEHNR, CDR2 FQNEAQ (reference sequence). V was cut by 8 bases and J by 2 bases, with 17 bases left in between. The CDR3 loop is CASRPGGGATDTQYF. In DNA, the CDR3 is TGTGCCAGCCGACCTGGGGGAGGCGCCACAGATACGCAGTATTTT. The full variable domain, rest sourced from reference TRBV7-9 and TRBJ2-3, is DTGVSQNPRHKITKRGQNVTFRCDPISEHNRLYWYRQTLGQGPEFLTYFQNEAQLEKSRLLSDRFSAERPKGSFSTLEIQRTEQGDSAMYLCASRPGGGATDTQYFGPGTRLTVL.

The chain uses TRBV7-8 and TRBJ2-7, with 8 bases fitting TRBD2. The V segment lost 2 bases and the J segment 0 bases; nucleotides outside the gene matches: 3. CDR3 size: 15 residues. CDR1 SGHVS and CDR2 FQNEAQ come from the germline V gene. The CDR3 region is CASSLPGRASYEQYF. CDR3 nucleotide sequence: TGTGCCAGCAGCTTACCCGGGAGGGCCTCCTACGAGCAGTACTTC.

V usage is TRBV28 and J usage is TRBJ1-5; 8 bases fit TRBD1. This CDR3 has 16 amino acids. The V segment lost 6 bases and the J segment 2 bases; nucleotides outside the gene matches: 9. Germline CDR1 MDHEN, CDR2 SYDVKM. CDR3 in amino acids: CASSAPPGGGNQPQHF. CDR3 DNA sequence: TGTGCCAGCAGCGCCCCCCCAGGGGGCGGCAATCAGCCCCAGCATTTT. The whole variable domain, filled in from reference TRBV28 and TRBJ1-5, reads DVKVTQSSRYLVKRTGEKVFLECVQDMDHENMFWYRQDPGLGLRLIYFSYDVKMKEKGDIPEGYSVSREKKERFSLILESASTNQTSMYLCASSAPPGGGNQPQHFGDGTRLSIL.

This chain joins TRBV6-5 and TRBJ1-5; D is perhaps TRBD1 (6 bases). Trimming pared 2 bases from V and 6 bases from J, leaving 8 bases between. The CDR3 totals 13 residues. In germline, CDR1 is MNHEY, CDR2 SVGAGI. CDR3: CASSYRGSQPQHF. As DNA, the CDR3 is TGTGCCAGCAGTTACAGGGGGTCTCAGCCCCAGCATTTT.

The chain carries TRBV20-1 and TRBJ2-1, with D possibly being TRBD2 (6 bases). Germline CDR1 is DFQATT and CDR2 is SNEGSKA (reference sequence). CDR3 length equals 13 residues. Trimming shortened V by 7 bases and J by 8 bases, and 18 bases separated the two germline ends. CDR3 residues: CSVLASSIYEQFF. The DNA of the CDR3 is TGCAGTGTTCTAGCGTCTAGCATCTATGAGCAGTTCTTC.

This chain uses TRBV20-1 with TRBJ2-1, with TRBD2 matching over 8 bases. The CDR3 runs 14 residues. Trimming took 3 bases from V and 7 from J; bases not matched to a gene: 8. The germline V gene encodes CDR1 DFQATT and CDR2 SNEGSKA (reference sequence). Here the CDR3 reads CSASWRGALNEQFF. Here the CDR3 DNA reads TGCAGTGCTAGTTGGCGGGGGGCCCTAAATGAGCAGTTCTTC.

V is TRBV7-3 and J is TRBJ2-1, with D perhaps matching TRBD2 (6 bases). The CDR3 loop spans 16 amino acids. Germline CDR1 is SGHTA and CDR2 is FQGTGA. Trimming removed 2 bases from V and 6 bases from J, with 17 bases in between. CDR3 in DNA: TGTGCCAGCAGCTTAGTCGGGGGAGGTGCCTCCAATGAGCAGTTCTTC. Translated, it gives CASSLVGGGASNEQFF.

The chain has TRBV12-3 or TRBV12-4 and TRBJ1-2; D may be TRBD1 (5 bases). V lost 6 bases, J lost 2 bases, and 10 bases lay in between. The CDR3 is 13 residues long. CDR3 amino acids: CASRLTENYGYTF. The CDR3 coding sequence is TGTGCCAGCAGACTGACAGAAAACTATGGCTACACCTTC.

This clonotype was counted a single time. Written as DNA, the CDR3 is TGTGCCAGCTCACAAAGCTCCTTTAATGAAAAACTGTTTTTT. As protein: CASSQSSFNEKLFF. The V and J genes are TRBV18 and TRBJ1-4; D gene ambiguous. The CDR3 is made up of 14 amino acids. Germline V gene sequence: CDR1 KGHSH, CDR2 LQKENI. The V end was cut by 4 bases, the J end by 4 bases, with 10 bases between. Together with reference TRBV18 and TRBJ1-4, the CDR3 gives the full variable domain: NAGVMQNPRHLVRRRGQEARLRCSPMKGHSHVYWYRQLPEEGLKFMVYLQKENIIDESGMPKERFSAEFPKEGPSILRIQQVVRGDSAAYFCASSQSSFNEKLFFGSGTQLSVL.

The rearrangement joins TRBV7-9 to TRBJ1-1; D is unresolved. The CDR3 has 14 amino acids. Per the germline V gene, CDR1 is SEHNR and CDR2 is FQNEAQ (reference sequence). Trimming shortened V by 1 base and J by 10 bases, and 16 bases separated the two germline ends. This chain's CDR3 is CASSLEERAGGAFF. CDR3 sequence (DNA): TGTGCCAGCAGCTTAGAGGAGAGGGCTGGAGGAGCTTTCTTT.

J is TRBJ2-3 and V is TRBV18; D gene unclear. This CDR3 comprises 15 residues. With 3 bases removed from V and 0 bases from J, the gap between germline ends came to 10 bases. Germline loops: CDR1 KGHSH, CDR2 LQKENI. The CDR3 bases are TGTGCCAGCTCACCGGGAAGAACTAGCACAGATACGCAGTATTTT. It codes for CASSPGRTSTDTQYF.

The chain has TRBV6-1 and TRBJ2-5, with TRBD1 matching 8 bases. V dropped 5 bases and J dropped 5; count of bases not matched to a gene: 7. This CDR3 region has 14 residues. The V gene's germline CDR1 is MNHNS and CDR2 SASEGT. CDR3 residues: CASSRTGNAETQYF. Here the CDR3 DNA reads TGTGCCAGCAGTAGGACAGGGAATGCGGAGACCCAGTACTTC.

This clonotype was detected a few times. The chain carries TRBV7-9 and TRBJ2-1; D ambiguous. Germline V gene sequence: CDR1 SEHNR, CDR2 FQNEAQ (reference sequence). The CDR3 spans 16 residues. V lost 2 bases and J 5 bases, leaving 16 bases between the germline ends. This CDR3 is CASSLLSVSSHNEQFF. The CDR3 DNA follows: TGTGCCAGCAGCTTACTCTCTGTGTCTTCTCACAATGAGCAGTTCTTC. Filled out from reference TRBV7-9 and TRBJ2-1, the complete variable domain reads DTGVSQNPRHKITKRGQNVTFRCDPISEHNRLYWYRQTLGQGPEFLTYFQNEAQLEKSRLLSDRFSAERPKGSFSTLEIQRTEQGDSAMYLCASSLLSVSSHNEQFFGPGTRLTVL.

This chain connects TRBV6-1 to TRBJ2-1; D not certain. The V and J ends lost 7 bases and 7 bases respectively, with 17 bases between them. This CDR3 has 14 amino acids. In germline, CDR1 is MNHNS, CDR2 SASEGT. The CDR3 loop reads CASTVAAAWNEQFF. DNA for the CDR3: TGTGCCAGCACCGTAGCTGCAGCGTGGAATGAGCAGTTCTTC.

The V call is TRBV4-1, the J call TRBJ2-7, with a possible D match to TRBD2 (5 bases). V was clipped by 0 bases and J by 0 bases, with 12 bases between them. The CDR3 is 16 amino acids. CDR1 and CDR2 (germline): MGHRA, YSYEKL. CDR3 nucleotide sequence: TGCGCCAGCAGCCAAGATTTCAGCGGAAGCTCCTACGAGCAGTACTTC. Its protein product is CASSQDFSGSSYEQYF.

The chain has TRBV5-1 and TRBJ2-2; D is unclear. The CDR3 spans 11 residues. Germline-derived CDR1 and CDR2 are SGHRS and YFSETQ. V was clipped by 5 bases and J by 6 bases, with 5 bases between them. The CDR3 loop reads CASSNAGELFF. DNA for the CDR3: TGCGCCAGCAGTAATGCCGGGGAGCTGTTTTTT.

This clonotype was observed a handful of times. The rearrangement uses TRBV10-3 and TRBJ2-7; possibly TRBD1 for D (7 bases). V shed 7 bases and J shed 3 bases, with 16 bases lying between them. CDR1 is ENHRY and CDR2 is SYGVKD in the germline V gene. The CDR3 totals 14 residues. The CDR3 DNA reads TGTGCCATCAACCAGGGGGACTCCTTCTACGAGCAGTACTTC. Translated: CAINQGDSFYEQYF.

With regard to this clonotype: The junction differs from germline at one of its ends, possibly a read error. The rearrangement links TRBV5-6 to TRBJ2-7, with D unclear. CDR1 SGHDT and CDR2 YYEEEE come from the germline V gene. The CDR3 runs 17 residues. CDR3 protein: CANSLKAETANSYEQYF. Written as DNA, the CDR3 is TGTGCCAACAGCTTAAAGGCGGAGACCGCCAACTCCTACGAGCAGTACTTC.

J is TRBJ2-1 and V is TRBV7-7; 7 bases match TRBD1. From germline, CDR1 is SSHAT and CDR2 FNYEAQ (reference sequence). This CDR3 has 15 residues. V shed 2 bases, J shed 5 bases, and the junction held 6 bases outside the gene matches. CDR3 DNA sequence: TGTGCCAGCAGCTTATACGGGACAGTTAACAATGAGCAGTTCTTC. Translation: CASSLYGTVNNEQFF.

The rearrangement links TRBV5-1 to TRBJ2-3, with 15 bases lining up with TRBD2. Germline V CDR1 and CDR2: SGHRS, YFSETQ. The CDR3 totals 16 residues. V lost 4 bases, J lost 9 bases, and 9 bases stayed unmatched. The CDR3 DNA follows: TGCGCCAGCAGCATGGGACTAGCGGGGGGAGGAGGGACGCAGTATTTT. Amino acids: CASSMGLAGGGGTQYF.

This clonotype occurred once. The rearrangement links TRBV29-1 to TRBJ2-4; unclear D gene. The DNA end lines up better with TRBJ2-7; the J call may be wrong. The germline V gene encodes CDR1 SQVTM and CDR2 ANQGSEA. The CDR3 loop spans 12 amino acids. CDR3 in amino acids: CSVGQPTYEQYF. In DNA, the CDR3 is TGCAGCGTTGGGCAGCCTACCTACGAGCAGTACTTC.